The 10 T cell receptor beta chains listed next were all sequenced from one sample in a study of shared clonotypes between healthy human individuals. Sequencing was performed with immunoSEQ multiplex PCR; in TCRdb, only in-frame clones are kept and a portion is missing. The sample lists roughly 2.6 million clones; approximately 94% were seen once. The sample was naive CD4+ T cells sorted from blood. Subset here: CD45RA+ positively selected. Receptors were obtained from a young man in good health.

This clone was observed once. The CDR3 nucleotides are TGTGCCAGCACCCGGGGTTCGAACACCGGGGAGCTGTTTTTT. Protein: CASTRGSNTGELFF. V is TRBV5-6 and J is TRBJ2-2; weak D call: TRBD2 (5 bases). The CDR3 consists of 14 residues. CDR1 is SGHDT and CDR2 is YYEEEE in the germline V gene. The V gene lost 6 bases and the J gene lost 0 bases, with 9 bases spanning the gap.

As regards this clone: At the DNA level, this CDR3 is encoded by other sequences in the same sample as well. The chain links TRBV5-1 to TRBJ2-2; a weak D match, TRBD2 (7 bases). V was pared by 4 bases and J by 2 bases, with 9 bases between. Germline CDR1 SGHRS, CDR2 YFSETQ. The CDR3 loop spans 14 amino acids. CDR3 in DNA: TGCGCCAGCAGCAGGGGGGGCAACACCGGGGAGCTGTTTTTT. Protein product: CASSRGGNTGELFF.

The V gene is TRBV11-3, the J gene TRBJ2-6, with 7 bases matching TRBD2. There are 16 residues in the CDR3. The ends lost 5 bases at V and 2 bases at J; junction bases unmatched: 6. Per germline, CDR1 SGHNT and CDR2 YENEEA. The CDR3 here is CASSLGRGPGANVLTF. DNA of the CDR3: TGTGCCAGCAGCCTAGGGAGGGGCCCTGGGGCCAACGTCCTGACTTTC.

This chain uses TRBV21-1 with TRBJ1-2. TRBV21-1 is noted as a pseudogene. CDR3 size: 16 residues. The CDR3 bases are TGTGCCAGCAGCCAACGCGGGGTCTCTGTCCCTTTCGGCTACACCTTC. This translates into CASSQRGVSVPFGYTF.

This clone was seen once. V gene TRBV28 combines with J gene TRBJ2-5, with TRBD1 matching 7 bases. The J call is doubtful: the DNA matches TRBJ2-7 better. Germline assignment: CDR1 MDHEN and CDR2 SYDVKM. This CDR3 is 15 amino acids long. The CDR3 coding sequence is TGTGCCAGCAGATCGACAGGGCTCGACTCCTACGAGCAGTACTTC. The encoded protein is CASRSTGLDSYEQYF.

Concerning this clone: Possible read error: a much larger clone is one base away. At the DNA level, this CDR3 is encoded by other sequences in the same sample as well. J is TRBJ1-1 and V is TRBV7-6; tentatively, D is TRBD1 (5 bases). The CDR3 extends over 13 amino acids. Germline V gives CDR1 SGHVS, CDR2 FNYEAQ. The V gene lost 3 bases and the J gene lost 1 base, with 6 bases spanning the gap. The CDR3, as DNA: TGTGCCAGCAGCTTCGGGGGGAACACTGAAGCTTTCTTT. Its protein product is CASSFGGNTEAFF.

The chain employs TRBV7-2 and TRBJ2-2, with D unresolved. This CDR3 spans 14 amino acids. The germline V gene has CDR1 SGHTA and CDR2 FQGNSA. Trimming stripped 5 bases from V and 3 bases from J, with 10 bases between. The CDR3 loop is CASSHDTYTGELFF. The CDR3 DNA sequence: TGTGCCAGCAGCCACGACACGTACACCGGGGAGCTGTTTTTT.

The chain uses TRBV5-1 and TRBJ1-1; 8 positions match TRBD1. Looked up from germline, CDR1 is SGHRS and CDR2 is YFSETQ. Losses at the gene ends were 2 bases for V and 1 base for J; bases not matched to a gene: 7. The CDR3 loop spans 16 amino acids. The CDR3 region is CASSFGQGFRNTEAFF. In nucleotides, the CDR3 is TGCGCCAGCAGCTTCGGACAGGGTTTCAGGAACACTGAAGCTTTCTTT.

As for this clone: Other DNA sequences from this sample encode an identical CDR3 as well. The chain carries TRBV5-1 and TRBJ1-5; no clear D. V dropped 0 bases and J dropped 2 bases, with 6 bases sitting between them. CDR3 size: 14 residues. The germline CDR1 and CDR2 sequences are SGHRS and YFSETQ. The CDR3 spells CASSLVAGNQPQHF. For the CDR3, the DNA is TGCGCCAGCAGCTTGGTTGCGGGCAATCAGCCCCAGCATTTT.

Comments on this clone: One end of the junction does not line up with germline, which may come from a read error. CDR3: CASSTPSSKSVNYGYTF. The CDR3 DNA reads TGTGCCAGCAGTACCCCCTCTTCGAAGTCGGTTAACTATGGCTACACCTTC. This chain links TRBV19 with TRBJ1-2, with no clear D. The CDR3 runs to 17 residues. Germline V gives CDR1 LNHDA, CDR2 SQIVND (reference sequence).